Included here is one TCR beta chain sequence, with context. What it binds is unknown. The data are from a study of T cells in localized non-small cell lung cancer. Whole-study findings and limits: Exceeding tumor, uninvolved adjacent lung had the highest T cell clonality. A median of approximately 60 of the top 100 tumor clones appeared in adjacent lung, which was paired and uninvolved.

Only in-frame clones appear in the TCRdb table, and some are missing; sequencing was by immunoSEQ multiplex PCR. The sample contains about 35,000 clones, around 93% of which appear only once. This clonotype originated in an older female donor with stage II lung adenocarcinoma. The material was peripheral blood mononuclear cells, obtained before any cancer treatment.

The CDR3 sequence: CASSQDGFGVRADTQYF. CDR3 sequence (DNA): TGCGCCAGCAGCCAAGATGGTTTCGGGGTTCGGGCAGATACGCAGTATTTT. The chain employs TRBV4-3 and TRBJ2-3, with D perhaps matching TRBD2 (5 bases). This CDR3 region has 17 residues. Looked up from germline, CDR1 is LGHNA and CDR2 is YSLEER. V was pared by 0 bases and J by 4 bases, with 17 bases between.